This T cell receptor (beta chain) was retrieved from a study of control samples from healthy donors and cancer patients. Germline V CDR1 and CDR2: SEHNR, FQNEAQ (reference sequence). This CDR3 is 16 amino acids long. The V segment lost 5 bases and the J segment 2 bases; nucleotides outside the gene matches: 11. Measured with immunoSEQ multiplex PCR; TCRdb has only the in-frame clones, and not every one. The sample records approximately 82,000 clones, 80% to 90% being singletons. The specimen was blood. This receptor was identified in a man aged 45-65 years in good health. This rearrangement joins TRBV7-9 to TRBJ2-5, with TRBD1 matching 7 bases. DNA for the CDR3: TGTGCCAGCAGCCCGGGACAGACGATTGATCAAGAGACCCAGTACTTC. Its translation is CASSPGQTIDQETQYF.